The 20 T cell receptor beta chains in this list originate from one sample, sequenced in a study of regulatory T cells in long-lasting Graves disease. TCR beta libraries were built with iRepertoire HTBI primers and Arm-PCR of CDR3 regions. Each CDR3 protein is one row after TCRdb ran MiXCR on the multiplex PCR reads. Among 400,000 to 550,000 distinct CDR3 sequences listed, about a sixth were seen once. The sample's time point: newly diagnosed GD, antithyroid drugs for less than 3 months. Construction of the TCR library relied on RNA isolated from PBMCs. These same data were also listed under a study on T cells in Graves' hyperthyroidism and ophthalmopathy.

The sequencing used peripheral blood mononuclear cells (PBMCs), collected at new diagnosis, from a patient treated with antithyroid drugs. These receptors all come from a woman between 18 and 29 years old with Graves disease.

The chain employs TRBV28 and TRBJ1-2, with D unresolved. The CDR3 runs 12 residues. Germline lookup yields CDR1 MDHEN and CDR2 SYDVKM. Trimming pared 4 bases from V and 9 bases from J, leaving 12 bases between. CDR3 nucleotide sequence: TGTGCCAGCAGTTCCACAACCCTAAGCTACACCTTC. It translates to CASSSTTLSYTF.

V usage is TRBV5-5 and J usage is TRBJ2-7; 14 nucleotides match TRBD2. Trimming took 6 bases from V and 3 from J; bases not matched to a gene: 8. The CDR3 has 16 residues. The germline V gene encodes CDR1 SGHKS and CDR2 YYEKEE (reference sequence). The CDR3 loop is CASTPGTSGSIYEQYF. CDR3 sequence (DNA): TGTGCCAGCACCCCCGGGACTAGCGGGAGTATCTACGAGCAGTACTTC.

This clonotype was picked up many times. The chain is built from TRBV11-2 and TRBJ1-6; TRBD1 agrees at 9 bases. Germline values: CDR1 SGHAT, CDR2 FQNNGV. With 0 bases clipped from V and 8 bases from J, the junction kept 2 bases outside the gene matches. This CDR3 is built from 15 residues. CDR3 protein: CASSLDGTGYSPLHF. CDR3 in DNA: TGTGCCAGCAGCTTAGATGGGACAGGGTATTCACCCCTCCACTTT.

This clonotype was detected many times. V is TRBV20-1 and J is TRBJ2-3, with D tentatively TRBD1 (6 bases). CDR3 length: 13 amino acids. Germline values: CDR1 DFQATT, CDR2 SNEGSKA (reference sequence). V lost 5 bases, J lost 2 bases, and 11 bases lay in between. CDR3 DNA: TGCAGTGCTGCCGGGACATTCACAGATACGCAGTATTTT. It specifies CSAAGTFTDTQYF.

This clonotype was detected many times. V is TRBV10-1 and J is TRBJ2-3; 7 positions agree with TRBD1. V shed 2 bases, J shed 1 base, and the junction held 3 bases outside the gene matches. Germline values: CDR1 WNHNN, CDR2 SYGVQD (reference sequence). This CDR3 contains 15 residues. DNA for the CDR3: TGCGCCAGCAGTGAGAACAGGGGAGGCACAGATACGCAGTATTTT. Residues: CASSENRGGTDTQYF.

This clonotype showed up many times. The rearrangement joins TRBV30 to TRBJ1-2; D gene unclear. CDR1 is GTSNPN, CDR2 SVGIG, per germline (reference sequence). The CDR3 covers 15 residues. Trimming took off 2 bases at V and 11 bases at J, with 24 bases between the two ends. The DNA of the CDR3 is TGTGCCTGGAGTCCAAACCCGGTGACGAGGAATTGGTACACCTTC. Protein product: CAWSPNPVTRNWYTF.

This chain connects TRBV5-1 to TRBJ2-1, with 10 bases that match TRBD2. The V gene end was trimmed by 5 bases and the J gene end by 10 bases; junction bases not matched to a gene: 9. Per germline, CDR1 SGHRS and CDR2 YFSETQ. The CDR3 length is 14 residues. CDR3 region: CASRVAGGPYEQFF. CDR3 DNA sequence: TGCGCCAGCAGGGTAGCGGGAGGACCCTACGAGCAGTTCTTC.

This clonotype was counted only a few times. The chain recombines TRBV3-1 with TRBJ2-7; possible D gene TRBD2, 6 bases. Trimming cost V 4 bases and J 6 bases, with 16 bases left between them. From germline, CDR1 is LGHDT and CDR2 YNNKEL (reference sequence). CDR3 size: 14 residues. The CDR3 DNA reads TGTGCCAGCAGCCGCCAGCTGGGGGGAGCCGAGCAGTACTTC. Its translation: CASSRQLGGAEQYF.

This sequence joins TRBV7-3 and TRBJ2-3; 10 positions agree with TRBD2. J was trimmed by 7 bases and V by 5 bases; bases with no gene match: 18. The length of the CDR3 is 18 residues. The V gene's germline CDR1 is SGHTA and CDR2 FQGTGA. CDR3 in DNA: TGTGCCAGCAGCCCAGGGGGGGGGCTAGCGGGAGCGGCAAATACGCAGTATTTT. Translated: CASSPGGGLAGAANTQYF.

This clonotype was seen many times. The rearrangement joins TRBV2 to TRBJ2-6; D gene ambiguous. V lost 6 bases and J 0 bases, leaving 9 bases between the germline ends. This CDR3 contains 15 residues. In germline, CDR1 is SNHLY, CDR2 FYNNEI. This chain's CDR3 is CASRPPNSGANVLTF. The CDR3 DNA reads TGTGCCAGCAGGCCTCCTAACTCTGGGGCCAACGTCCTGACTTTC.

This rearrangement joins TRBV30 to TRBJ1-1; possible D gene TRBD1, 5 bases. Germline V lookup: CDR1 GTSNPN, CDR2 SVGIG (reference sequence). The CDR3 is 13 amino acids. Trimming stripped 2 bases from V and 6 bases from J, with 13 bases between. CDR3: CAWSLPGRSEAFF. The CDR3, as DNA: TGTGCCTGGAGTTTGCCGGGACGCTCTGAAGCTTTCTTT.

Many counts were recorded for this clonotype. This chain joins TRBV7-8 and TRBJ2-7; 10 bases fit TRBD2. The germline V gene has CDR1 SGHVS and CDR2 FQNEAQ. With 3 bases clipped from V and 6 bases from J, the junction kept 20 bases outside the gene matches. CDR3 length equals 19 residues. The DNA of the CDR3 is TGTGCCAGCAGCTTGGACTTAGCCGGGACTAGCGACATAAGGAGCGAGCAGTACTTC. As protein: CASSLDLAGTSDIRSEQYF. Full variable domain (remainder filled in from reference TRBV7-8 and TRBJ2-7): GAGVSQSPRYKVAKRGQDVALRCDPISGHVSLFWYQQALGQGPEFLTYFQNEAQLDKSGLPSDRFFAERPEGSVSTLKIQRTQQEDSAVYLCASSLDLAGTSDIRSEQYFGPGTRLTVT.

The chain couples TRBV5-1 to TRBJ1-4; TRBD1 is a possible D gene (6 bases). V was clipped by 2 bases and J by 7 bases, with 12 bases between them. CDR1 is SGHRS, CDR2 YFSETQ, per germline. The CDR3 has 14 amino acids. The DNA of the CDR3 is TGCGCCAGCAGCTTCAGGGAGGGGGGTGAAAAACTGTTTTTT. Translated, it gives CASSFREGGEKLFF.

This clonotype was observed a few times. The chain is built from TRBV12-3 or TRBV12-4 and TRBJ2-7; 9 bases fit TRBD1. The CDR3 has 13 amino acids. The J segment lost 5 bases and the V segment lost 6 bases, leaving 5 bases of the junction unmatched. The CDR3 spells CASRRTGVHEQYF. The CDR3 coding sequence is TGTGCCAGCAGGCGGACAGGGGTCCACGAGCAGTACTTC.

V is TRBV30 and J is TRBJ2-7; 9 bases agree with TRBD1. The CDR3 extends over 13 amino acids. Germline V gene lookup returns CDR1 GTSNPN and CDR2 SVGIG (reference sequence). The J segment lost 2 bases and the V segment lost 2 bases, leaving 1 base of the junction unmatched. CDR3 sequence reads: CAWSRDRAYEQYF. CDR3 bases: TGTGCCTGGAGTAGGGACAGGGCCTACGAGCAGTACTTC.

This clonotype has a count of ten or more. The CDR3 coding sequence is TGCAGTGCTAGAGATCCTAGGGGTACCAATGAGCAGTTCTTC. Its protein product is CSARDPRGTNEQFF. The chain carries TRBV20-1 and TRBJ2-1, with a weak D call TRBD1 (5 bases). V gave up 0 bases and J gave up 6 bases, with 12 bases separating them. Germline CDR1 and CDR2: DFQATT and SNEGSKA (reference sequence). The length of the CDR3 is 14 residues.

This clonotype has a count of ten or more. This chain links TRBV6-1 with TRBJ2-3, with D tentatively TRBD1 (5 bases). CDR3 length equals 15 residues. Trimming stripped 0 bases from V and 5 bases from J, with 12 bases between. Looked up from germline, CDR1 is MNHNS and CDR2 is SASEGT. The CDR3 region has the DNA TGTGCCAGCAGTGAAGCGGCTAGGGGTAAAGATACGCAGTATTTT. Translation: CASSEAARGKDTQYF.

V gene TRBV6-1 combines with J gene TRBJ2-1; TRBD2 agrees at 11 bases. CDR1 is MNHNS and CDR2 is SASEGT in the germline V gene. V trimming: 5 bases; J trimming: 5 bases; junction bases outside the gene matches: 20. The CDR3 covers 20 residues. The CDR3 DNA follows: TGTGCCAGCAGTCATCTTATAGCGGGAGGGCGAGCCCCACCAAACAATGAGCAGTTCTTC. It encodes CASSHLIAGGRAPPNNEQFF.

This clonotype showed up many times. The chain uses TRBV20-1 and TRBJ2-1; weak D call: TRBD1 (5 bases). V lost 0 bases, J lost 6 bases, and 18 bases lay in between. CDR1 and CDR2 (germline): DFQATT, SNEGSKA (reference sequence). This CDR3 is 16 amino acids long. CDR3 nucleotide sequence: TGCAGTGCTAGAGATAGGGGCAGGGTGGGGTTCAATGAGCAGTTCTTC. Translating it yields CSARDRGRVGFNEQFF.

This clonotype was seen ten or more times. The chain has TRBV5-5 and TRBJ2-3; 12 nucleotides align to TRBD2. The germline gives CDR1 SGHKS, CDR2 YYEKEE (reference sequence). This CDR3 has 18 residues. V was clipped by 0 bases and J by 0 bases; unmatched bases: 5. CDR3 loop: CASSLVLAGGSSTDTQYF. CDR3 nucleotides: TGTGCCAGCAGCTTGGTCCTAGCGGGAGGGTCTAGCACAGATACGCAGTATTTT.